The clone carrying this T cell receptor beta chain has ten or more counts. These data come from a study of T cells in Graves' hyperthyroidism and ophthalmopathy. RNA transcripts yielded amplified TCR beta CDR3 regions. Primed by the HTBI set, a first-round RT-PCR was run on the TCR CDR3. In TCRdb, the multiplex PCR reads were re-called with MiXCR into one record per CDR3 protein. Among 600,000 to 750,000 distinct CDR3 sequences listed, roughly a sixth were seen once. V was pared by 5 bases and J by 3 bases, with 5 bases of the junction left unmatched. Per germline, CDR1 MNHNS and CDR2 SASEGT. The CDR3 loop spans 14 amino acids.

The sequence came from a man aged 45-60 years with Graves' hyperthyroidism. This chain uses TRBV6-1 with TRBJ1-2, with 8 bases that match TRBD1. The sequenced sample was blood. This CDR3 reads CASSRQGIHYGYTF. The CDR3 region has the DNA TGTGCCAGCAGTCGACAGGGGATCCACTATGGCTACACCTTC.